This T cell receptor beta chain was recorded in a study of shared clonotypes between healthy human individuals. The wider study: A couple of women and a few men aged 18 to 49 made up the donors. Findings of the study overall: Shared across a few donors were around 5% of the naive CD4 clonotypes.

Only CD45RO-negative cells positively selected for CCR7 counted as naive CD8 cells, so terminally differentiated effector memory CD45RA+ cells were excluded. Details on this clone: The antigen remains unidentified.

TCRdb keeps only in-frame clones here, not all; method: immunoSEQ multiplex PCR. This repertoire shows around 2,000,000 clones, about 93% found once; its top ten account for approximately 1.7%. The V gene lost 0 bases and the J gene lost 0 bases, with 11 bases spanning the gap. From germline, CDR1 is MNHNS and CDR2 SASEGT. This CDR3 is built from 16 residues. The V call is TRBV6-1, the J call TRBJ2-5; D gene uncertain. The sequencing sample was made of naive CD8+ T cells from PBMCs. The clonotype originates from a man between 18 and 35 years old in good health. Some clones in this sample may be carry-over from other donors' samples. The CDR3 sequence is CASSEARRPDQETQYF. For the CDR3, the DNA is TGTGCCAGCAGTGAAGCTAGGAGACCGGACCAAGAGACCCAGTACTTC.